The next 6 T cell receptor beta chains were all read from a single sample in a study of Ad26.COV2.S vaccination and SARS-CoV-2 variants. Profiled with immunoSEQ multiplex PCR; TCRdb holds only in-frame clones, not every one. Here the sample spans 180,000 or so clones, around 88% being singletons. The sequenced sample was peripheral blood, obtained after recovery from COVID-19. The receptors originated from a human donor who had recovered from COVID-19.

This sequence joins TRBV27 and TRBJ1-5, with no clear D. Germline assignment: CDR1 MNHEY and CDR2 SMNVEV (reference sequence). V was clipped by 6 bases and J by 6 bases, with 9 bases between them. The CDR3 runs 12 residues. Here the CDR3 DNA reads TGTGCCAGCAGGTCCGTTGGTCAGCCCCAGCATTTT. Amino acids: CASRSVGQPQHF.

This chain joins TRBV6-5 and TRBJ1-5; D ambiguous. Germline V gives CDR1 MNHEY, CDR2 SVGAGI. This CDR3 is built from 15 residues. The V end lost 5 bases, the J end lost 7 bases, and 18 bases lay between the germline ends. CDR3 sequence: CASSPPKEFKQPQHF. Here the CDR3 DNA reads TGTGCCAGCAGTCCCCCGAAAGAATTCAAACAGCCCCAGCATTTT.

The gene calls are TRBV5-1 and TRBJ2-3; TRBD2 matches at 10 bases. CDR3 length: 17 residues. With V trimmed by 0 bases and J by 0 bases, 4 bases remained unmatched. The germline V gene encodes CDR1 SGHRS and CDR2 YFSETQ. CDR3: CASSLAASGRSTDTQYF. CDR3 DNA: TGCGCCAGCAGCTTGGCCGCTAGCGGGAGAAGCACAGATACGCAGTATTTT.

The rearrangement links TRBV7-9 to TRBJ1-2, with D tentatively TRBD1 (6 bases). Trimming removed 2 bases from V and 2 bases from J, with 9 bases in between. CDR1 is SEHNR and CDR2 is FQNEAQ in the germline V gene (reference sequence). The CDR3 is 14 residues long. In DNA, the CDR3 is TGTGCCAGCAGCTTAACAGGGATAAACTATGGCTACACCTTC. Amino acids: CASSLTGINYGYTF.

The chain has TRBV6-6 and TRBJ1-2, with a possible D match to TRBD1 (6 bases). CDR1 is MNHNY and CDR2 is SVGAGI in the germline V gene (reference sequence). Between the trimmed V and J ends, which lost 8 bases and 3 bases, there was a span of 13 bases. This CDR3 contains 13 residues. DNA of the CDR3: TGTGCCAGCGAGGGGGGGGCCGACTATGGCTACACCTTC. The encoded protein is CASEGGADYGYTF.

Here the CDR3 reads CASSEAGDQPQHF. In nucleotides, the CDR3 is TGTGCCAGCAGTGAAGCGGGGGATCAGCCCCAGCATTTT. J is TRBJ1-5 and V is TRBV6-1; TRBD1 is a possible D gene (5 bases). Trimming removed 0 bases from V and 5 bases from J, with 5 bases in between. Germline CDR1 is MNHNS and CDR2 is SASEGT. This CDR3 is 13 amino acids long.